This T cell receptor (beta chain) was recovered during a study of blood T cell repertoires in COVID-19. For the study at large: There were acute and convalescent COVID-19 samples, and they came from the United States, Italy and Spain.

This CDR3 region has 16 residues. Looked up from germline, CDR1 is SGHRS and CDR2 is YFSETQ. Germline trimming cut 1 base from V and 1 base from J; bases unmatched to any gene: 2. The protocol was immunoSEQ multiplex PCR, while the TCRdb copy is restricted to in-frame clones and leaves out a portion. The sample lists roughly 80,000 clones; about 76% were seen once. The rearrangement links TRBV5-1 to TRBJ2-2; 9 nucleotides align to TRBD1. Input material: peripheral blood. The source of this sequence is a man at least 80 years old with acute or convalescent COVID-19. Written as DNA, the CDR3 is TGCGCCAGCAGCTTGTTGACAGGGGGGAACACCGGGGAGCTGTTTTTT. Translation: CASSLLTGGNTGELFF.